This TCR beta chain emerged from a study of identical twins. Study results and limitations: There is a chance that invariant MAIT and iNKT cells partially muddied zero-insertion analyses. Fewer insertions marked abundant cord blood beta clonotypes; young adult naive trended weakly, memory not at all.

Germline V gives CDR1 ENHRY, CDR2 SYGVKD. This CDR3 has 15 residues. Unique molecular identifiers were present on cDNA, and template switching added a universal primer site. TCRdb processed the 5' RACE reads anew with MiXCR; each CDR3 protein has one entry. The sample lists 450,000 to 600,000 distinct CDR3 sequences, around 24% occurring once. This clonotype has only a few counts. Its antigen is unknown. The same sample was also used in a study of yellow fever vaccine responses in identical twins. Per that study: Twins' vaccine T cell responses were reported to seem partly convergent and partly personalized.

Sequenced sample: CD4+ T cells sorted from blood. The chain recombines TRBV10-3 with TRBJ2-1, with TRBD2 identical over 10 bases. This TCR derives from a woman aged 18-30 years in good health. As DNA, the CDR3 is TGTACCACTGGAACTAGCGGGACCCCCTACAATGAGCAGTTCTTC. Translating it yields CTTGTSGTPYNEQFF.